This TCR beta chain was sequenced during a study of blood T cell repertoires in COVID-19. Study context: Sites in the United States, Italy and Spain provided acute and convalescent COVID-19 samples. PBMCs, B-cell-depleted T cells, or T cells were the source of the cDNA or gDNA that made up the material.

CDR1 and CDR2 from the germline V gene are DFQATT and SNEGSKA (reference sequence). This CDR3 is 13 amino acids long. Trimming removed 3 bases from V and 5 bases from J, with 13 bases in between. How the authors handled the data: Amplification with reference gene primers provided the estimates of nucleated cell counts. Sequenced by immunoSEQ multiplex PCR; TCRdb stores in-frame clones only, minus some. D and trimming were read from the DNA, whereas the V and J calls and clone size are those reported in that table. The data contain more than 95,000 clones, 85% of them singletons. The clonotype comes from an elderly woman with acute or convalescent COVID-19. Sequenced sample: peripheral blood. The chain has TRBV20-1 and TRBJ2-5; no definite D call. CDR3 nucleotide sequence: TGCAGTGCTAGTCACCGCGCCCTGGAGACCCAGTACTTC. Protein product: CSASHRALETQYF.